Listed here is a single T cell receptor (beta chain). The data are from a study of OX40 agonist ivuxolimab in advanced cancers. Unmatched junction bases numbered 2, after V lost 0 bases and J lost 3 bases. The V gene's germline CDR1 is SGHRS and CDR2 YFSETQ. This CDR3 spans 15 amino acids. Using immunoSEQ multiplex PCR, the repertoire was profiled, and TCRdb retains in-frame clones only, with some absent. The sample shows over 45,000 clones, roughly 80% of them seen only once. The V gene is TRBV5-1, the J gene TRBJ1-2, with 10 positions matching TRBD1. The clonotype comes from an adult with an advanced solid tumor such as melanoma, head and neck, liver or kidney cancer. The sample consisted of CD4+ or CD8+ T cells sorted from blood, taken in a trial of the OX40 agonist ivuxolimab. The CDR3 DNA reads as TGCGCCAGCAGCTTGGCCGGACAGGGGGACTATGGCTACACCTTC. Its translation is CASSLAGQGDYGYTF.